These 3 T cell receptor beta chains originate from one sample sequenced in a study of OX40 agonist ivuxolimab in advanced cancers. Only in-frame clones appear in the TCRdb table, and some are missing; sequencing was by immunoSEQ multiplex PCR. Of 55,000 to 75,000 clones in the sample, roughly 80% are singletons; the top ten hold 4% to 5%. This specimen was CD4+ or CD8+ T cells sorted from blood, taken in a trial of the OX40 agonist ivuxolimab. Receptors originate from an adult with an advanced solid tumor such as melanoma, head and neck, liver or kidney cancer.

This chain links TRBV30 with TRBJ2-7; 13 nucleotides line up with TRBD2. CDR3 size: 15 residues. J was trimmed by 4 bases and V by 3 bases; bases with no gene match: 6. Germline V gene sequence: CDR1 GTSNPN, CDR2 SVGIG (reference sequence). This CDR3 is CAWSPGLAGEYEQYF. In nucleotides, the CDR3 is TGTGCCTGGAGCCCAGGACTAGCGGGAGAATACGAGCAGTACTTC.

V and J are TRBV7-2 and TRBJ2-5; TRBD2 matches 8 bases. Trimming cost V 6 bases and J 1 base; bases outside gene matches: 4. This CDR3 spans 14 amino acids. CDR1 and CDR2 from the germline V gene are SGHTA and FQGNSA. The CDR3 DNA sequence: TGTGCCAGCAGTCCGGGAGGGGGCCAAGAGACCCAGTACTTC. This gives the protein CASSPGGGQETQYF.

V usage is TRBV5-1 and J usage is TRBJ2-3; 9 bases map to TRBD2. The germline CDR1 and CDR2 sequences are SGHRS and YFSETQ. V was pared by 0 bases and J by 4 bases, with 0 bases of the junction left unmatched. The CDR3 consists of 14 residues. The CDR3 DNA follows: TGCGCCAGCAGCTTGGGCGGGAGGGCAGATACGCAGTATTTT. The encoded protein is CASSLGGRADTQYF.